The 12 T cell receptor beta chains presented below share a single source sample, sequenced in a study of blood T cell repertoires in COVID-19 (dated by TCRdb to about 2020). The library was produced with the immunoSEQ multiplex PCR assay. TCRdb limited this immuneACCESS table to in-frame rearrangements with V and J called. A share of clones is missing; checked studies link under half to unresolved V genes, and the rest is unexplained. This sample comprises 200,000 to 300,000 clones, over 75% of them detected only once. About 9.1% of the sample is taken by the ten largest. The sequenced material came from peripheral blood. All receptors derive from a human donor in a cohort sampled during active COVID-19.

The rearrangement uses TRBV6-2 or TRBV6-3 and TRBJ2-1; D not resolved. V was cut by 4 bases and J by 6 bases, with 13 bases left in between. The germline CDR1 and CDR2 sequences are MNHEY and SVGEGT. This CDR3 has 14 residues. The chain's CDR3 is CASSSPVRFNEQFF. For the CDR3, the DNA is TGTGCCAGCAGTTCCCCGGTCCGGTTCAATGAGCAGTTCTTC.

The chain links TRBV28 to TRBJ1-6, with D hard to call. From germline, CDR1 is MDHEN and CDR2 SYDVKM. The CDR3 runs 15 residues. Trimming shortened V by 6 bases and J by 1 base, and 10 bases separated the two germline ends. The CDR3 region is CASSTDGSYNSPLHF. As DNA, the CDR3 is TGTGCCAGCAGCACCGACGGGTCCTATAATTCACCCCTCCACTTT.

This clone showed up just once. The CDR3 spells CSIGTSGLSYEQYF. The CDR3 DNA sequence: TGCAGCATCGGGACTAGCGGGCTCTCCTACGAGCAGTACTTC. The chain combines TRBV29-1 with TRBJ2-7, with 12 bases lining up with TRBD2. The CDR3 extends over 14 amino acids. Germline CDR1 and CDR2: SQVTM and ANQGSEA. V was pared by 8 bases and J by 0 bases, with 5 bases of the junction left unmatched.

A single count supports this clone. The chain employs TRBV6-6 and TRBJ2-3; 12 nucleotides line up with TRBD2. The CDR3 loop spans 16 amino acids. V was clipped by 6 bases and J by 6 bases; unmatched bases: 10. CDR1 is MNHNY and CDR2 is SVGAGI in the germline V gene (reference sequence). This CDR3 reads CASRPASGRAVDTQYF. In nucleotides, the CDR3 is TGTGCCAGCAGACCCGCTAGCGGGAGGGCCGTGGATACGCAGTATTTT.

V is TRBV11-2 and J is TRBJ1-2, with D possibly matching TRBD1 (6 bases). The V end was cut by 9 bases, the J end by 8 bases, with 16 bases between. Germline V gives CDR1 SGHAT, CDR2 FQNNGV. There are 12 residues in the CDR3. The DNA for the CDR3 is TGTGCCAGTACGGACAGCCGTCGGGGCTACACCTTC. Translating gives CASTDSRRGYTF.

Only a few counts were recorded for this clone. CDR3 sequence reads: CASSEGVAGIYNEQFF. CDR3 nucleotides: TGTGCCAGCAGTGAAGGAGTAGCGGGAATCTACAATGAGCAGTTCTTC. The chain uses TRBV6-1 and TRBJ2-1, with 8 nucleotides matching TRBD2. This CDR3 has 16 residues. Germline CDR1 MNHNS, CDR2 SASEGT. V was clipped by 1 base and J by 3 bases; unmatched bases: 5.

The chain employs TRBV5-4 and TRBJ2-5; 10 positions match TRBD2. The CDR3 totals 14 residues. Germline assignment: CDR1 SGHNT and CDR2 YYREEE (reference sequence). The J segment lost 1 base and the V segment lost 6 bases, leaving 3 bases of the junction unmatched. Written as DNA, the CDR3 is TGTGCCAGCAACCCTAGCGGGAGCCAAGAGACCCAGTACTTC. It yields the protein CASNPSGSQETQYF.

V gene TRBV28 combines with J gene TRBJ2-7, with TRBD2 matching over 7 bases. This CDR3 comprises 16 residues. Germline CDR1 reads MDHEN; CDR2 reads SYDVKM. V dropped 4 bases and J dropped 3; count of bases not matched to a gene: 12. The CDR3 is CASSSRMGGSRYEQYF. For the CDR3, the DNA is TGTGCCAGCAGTTCCCGGATGGGCGGGAGTCGCTACGAGCAGTACTTC.

The gene calls are TRBV4-1 and TRBJ1-4, with a tentative D call TRBD1 (6 bases). The CDR3 is 16 residues long. Trimming took off 4 bases at V and 5 bases at J, with 17 bases between the two ends. Germline V gene data show CDR1 as MGHRA and CDR2 as YSYEKL. CDR3 loop: CASSRGGATGNEKLFF. The DNA of the CDR3 is TGCGCCAGCAGCCGTGGGGGGGCTACGGGAAATGAAAAACTGTTTTTT.

This clone was found a few times. The chain recombines TRBV9 with TRBJ1-2; tentatively, D is TRBD1 (5 bases). This CDR3 has 15 amino acids. Trimming took 4 bases from V and 8 from J, leaving 21 bases between them. Germline CDR1 is SGDLS and CDR2 is YYNGEE. The CDR3 reads CASSPRGREERGYTF. The CDR3 bases are TGTGCCAGCAGCCCGCGTGGCAGGGAAGAGAGGGGCTACACCTTC.

This clone was found once. An end of the junction does not agree with germline; a read error may underlie this. V usage is TRBV10-1 and J usage is TRBJ1-2; 7 nucleotides match TRBD1. The V gene's germline CDR1 is WNHNN and CDR2 SYGVQD (reference sequence). This CDR3 has 13 amino acids. Here the CDR3 DNA reads TGCGCCAGCAGTCAGTCTCGGACAGGAGGCTACACCTTC. It encodes CASSQSRTGGYTF.

The chain links TRBV13 to TRBJ2-7; a possible D gene is TRBD2 (6 bases). The length of the CDR3 is 14 residues. CDR1 PRHDT and CDR2 FYEKMQ come from the germline V gene (reference sequence). V was shortened by 6 bases and J by 3 bases, with 15 bases between the two germline ends. CDR3 coding DNA: TGTGCCAGCAGAACAGAAGGGACTCACTACGAGCAGTACTTC. Protein product: CASRTEGTHYEQYF.